The entry below describes one T cell receptor (beta chain). Its antigen is currently unknown. These data are taken from a study of T cells after posttransplantation cyclophosphamide. Here immunoSEQ multiplex PCR was the method, and the copy in TCRdb shows in-frame clones only, minus some. The repertoire includes a few thousand clones, around 72% of them detected once, and less than 40% sits in the top ten. Treatment was busulfan-fludarabine conditioning, a marrow graft, and cyclophosphamide on days +3 and +4. The study, taken as a whole, reports: Donor CD8+ memory clones often dominated recipient blood repertoires at later times. Recipient CMV seropositivity and CMV reactivation strongly tracked TRB clonality. TRB overlap between skin or GI tissue T cells and blood was limited.

The TCR was taken from a female patient aged 50-59 years who received an allogeneic stem cell transplant from a related donor, was CMV-positive, and had no GVHD. These T cells may partly come from the graft donor. The sample in question was PBMCs, obtained after allogeneic stem cell transplant with posttransplant cyclophosphamide.

CDR3 nucleotides: TGTGCCAGCTCCCCCGGGGAGACCCAGTACTTC. This codes for CASSPGETQYF. V gene TRBV18 combines with J gene TRBJ2-5; D not resolved. Germline-derived CDR1 and CDR2 are KGHSH and LQKENI. Trimming left V 6 bases short and J 5 bases short, with 7 bases between. This CDR3 has 11 amino acids.